This T cell receptor beta chain comes out of a study of vaccination effects on CD4 cells after COVID-19. About this clone itself: What it recognizes is unknown.

Study-level points and caveats: After vaccination, at late timepoints, clones induced by infection and by vaccine contracted markedly.

The CDR3 loop spans 13 amino acids. Trimming took off 6 bases at V and 0 bases at J, with 8 bases between the two ends. Germline CDR1 reads LGHNT; CDR2 reads FRNRAP. Sequencing in the ViraFEST assay came after antigen-specific CD4+ T cells had been expanded with viral peptide pools, which were used to stimulate PBMC. Following 10 days of culture, CD4+ T cells were isolated. The vaccine recipients had no prior SARS-CoV-2 infection, with negative nucleocapsid antibodies. Sequencing was performed with immunoSEQ multiplex PCR; in TCRdb, only in-frame clones are kept and a portion is missing. Of approximately 44,000 clones in the sample, approximately 80% were seen once.

The chain uses TRBV12-5 and TRBJ1-1; no clear D. The sample consisted of CD4+ T cells from PBMCs cultured with HCoV-NL63 spike peptides, taken before COVID-19 vaccination. The receptor was derived from a human donor who received a COVID-19 vaccine. The CDR3 sequence is CASGQNLNTEAFF. The CDR3 DNA is TGTGCTAGTGGGCAAAATCTGAACACTGAAGCTTTCTTT.